This T cell receptor (beta chain) derives from a study of T cell clonality in common variable immunodeficiency. Ten or more counts support this clone. Read coverage stops 3 residues before the CDR3 terminus; the germline J gene supplies the remainder. Trimming removed 5 bases from V and 6 bases from J, with 13 bases in between. The CDR3 is made up of 12 amino acids. Germline CDR1 is GTSNPN and CDR2 is SVGIG (reference sequence). Here immunoSEQ multiplex PCR was the method, and the copy in TCRdb shows in-frame clones only, minus some. The sample shows around 60,000 clones, no singletons; the ten largest hold roughly 1.6%.

The sequenced sample consisted of peripheral blood mononuclear cells. The chain links TRBV30 to TRBJ1-2; possible D gene TRBD1, 6 bases. This TCR derives from a person between 18 and 70 years old in good health. Incomplete CDR3 DNA: TGTGCCTGGGTGGGTGGGGGCAATGGC. Its protein product is CAWVGGGNG. The CDR3 reads in full as CAWVGGGNGYTF.